Given below is one T cell receptor (beta chain) in context. Profiling relied on immunoSEQ multiplex PCR, and the TCRdb table lists in-frame clones only, not all of them. The sample has about 360,000 clones; around four fifths are singletons. These data originate in a study of shared clonotypes between healthy human individuals. The CDR3 loop spans 15 amino acids. V lost 1 base and J lost 2, with 12 bases in between. Looked up from germline, CDR1 is LGHNA and CDR2 is YSLEER. Sequenced: memory CD4+ T cells sorted from blood. The subset is: CD45RA-negative fraction. The receptor comes from a man under 40 in good health. The chain is built from TRBV4-3 and TRBJ2-7, with D maybe TRBD2 (5 bases). The CDR3 DNA reads as TGCGCCAGCAGCCAAGTGGTTAAGGGAGCCTACGAGCAGTACTTC. It yields the protein CASSQVVKGAYEQYF.